This T cell receptor (beta chain) was retrieved from a study of blood T cell repertoires in COVID-19. Whole-study context: COVID-19 samples from acute and convalescent phases originated in the United States, Italy and Spain. The analysed material was cDNA or gDNA that came from T cells, B-cell-depleted T cells, or PBMCs.

The authors' processing: Cell counts per sample came from amplifying reference gene primers. The protocol was immunoSEQ multiplex PCR, while the TCRdb copy is restricted to in-frame clones and leaves out a portion. V, J and clone size are taken as reported in that table, and D and trimming were inferred from the DNA itself. Of a few hundred thousand clones in the sample, roughly 86% were seen once. This CDR3 spans 18 amino acids. The germline V and J ends were trimmed by 6 bases and 2 bases, with 23 bases remaining between them. Per the germline V gene, CDR1 is KGHSH and CDR2 is LQKENI. Source material: peripheral blood. V usage is TRBV18 and J usage is TRBJ1-5, with no clear D. The receptor comes from a woman in her 70s with active or convalescent COVID-19. Here the CDR3 DNA reads TGTGCCAGCTCGGCACCGAATATGGGTGCGGAGGGCAATCAGCCCCAGCATTTT. It translates to CASSAPNMGAEGNQPQHF.